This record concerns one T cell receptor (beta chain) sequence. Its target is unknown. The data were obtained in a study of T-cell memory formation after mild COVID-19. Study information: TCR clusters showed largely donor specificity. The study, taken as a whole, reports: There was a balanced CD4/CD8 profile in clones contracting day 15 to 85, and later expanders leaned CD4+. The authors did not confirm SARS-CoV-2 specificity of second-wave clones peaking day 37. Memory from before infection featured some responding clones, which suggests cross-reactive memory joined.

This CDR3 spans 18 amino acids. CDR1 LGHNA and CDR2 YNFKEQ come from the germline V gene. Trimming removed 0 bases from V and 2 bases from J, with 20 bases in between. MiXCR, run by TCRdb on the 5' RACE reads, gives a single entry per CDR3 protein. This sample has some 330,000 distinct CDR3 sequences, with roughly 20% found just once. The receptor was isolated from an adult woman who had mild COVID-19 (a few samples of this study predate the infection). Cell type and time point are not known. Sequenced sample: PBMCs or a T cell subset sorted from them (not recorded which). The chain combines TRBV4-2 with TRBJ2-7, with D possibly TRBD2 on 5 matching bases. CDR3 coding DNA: TGTGCCAGCAGCCAAGATCTCGCAGGACTGCACCGGACCTACGAGCAGTACTTC. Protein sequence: CASSQDLAGLHRTYEQYF.